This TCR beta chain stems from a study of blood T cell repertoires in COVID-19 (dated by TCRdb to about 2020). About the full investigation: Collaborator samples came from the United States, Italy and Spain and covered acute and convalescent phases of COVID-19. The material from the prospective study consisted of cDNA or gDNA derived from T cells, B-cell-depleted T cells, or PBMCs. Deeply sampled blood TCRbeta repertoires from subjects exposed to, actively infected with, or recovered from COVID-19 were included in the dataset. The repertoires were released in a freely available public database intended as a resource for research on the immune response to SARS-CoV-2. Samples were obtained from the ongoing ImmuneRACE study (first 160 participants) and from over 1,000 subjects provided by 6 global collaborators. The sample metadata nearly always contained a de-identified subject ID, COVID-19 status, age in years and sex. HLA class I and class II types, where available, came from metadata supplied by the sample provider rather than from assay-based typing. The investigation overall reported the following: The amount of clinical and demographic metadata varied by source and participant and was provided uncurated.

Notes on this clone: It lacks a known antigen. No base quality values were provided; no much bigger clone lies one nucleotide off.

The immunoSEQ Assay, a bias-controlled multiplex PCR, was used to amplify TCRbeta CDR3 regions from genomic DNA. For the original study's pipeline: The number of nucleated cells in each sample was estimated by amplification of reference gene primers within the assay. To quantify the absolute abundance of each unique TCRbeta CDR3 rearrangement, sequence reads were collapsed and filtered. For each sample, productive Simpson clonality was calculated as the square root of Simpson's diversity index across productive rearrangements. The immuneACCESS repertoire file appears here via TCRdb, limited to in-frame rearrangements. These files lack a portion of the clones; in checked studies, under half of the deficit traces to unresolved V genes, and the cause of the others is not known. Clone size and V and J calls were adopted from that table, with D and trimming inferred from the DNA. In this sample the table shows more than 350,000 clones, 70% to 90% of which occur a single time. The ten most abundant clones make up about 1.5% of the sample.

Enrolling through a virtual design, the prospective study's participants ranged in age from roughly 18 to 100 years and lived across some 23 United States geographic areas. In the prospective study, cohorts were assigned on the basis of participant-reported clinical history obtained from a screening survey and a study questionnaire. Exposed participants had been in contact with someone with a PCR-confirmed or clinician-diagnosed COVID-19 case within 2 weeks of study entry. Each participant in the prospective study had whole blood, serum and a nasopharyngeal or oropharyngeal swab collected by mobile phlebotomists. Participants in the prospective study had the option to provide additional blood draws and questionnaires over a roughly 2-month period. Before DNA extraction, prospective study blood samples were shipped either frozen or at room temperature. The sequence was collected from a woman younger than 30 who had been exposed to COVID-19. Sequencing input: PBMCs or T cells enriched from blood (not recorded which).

CDR3 loop: CASRRRTGDDSNQPQHF. The DNA sequence follows: TGTGCCAGTAGACGACGCACAGGGGACGATAGCAATCAGCCCCAGCATTTT. The rearranged chain carries TRBV19 and TRBJ1-5; 7 central bases correspond to TRBD1. At the junction V is shortened by 6 bases and J by 0 bases; bases outside the gene matches: 11. Sequences LNHDA (CDR1) and SQIVND (CDR2) are obtained from the germline V gene (reference sequence). From its cysteine to its phenylalanine, the CDR3 spans 17 amino acids. The sequence is cut down to CDR3 DNA, 51 bases in frame from base 1.